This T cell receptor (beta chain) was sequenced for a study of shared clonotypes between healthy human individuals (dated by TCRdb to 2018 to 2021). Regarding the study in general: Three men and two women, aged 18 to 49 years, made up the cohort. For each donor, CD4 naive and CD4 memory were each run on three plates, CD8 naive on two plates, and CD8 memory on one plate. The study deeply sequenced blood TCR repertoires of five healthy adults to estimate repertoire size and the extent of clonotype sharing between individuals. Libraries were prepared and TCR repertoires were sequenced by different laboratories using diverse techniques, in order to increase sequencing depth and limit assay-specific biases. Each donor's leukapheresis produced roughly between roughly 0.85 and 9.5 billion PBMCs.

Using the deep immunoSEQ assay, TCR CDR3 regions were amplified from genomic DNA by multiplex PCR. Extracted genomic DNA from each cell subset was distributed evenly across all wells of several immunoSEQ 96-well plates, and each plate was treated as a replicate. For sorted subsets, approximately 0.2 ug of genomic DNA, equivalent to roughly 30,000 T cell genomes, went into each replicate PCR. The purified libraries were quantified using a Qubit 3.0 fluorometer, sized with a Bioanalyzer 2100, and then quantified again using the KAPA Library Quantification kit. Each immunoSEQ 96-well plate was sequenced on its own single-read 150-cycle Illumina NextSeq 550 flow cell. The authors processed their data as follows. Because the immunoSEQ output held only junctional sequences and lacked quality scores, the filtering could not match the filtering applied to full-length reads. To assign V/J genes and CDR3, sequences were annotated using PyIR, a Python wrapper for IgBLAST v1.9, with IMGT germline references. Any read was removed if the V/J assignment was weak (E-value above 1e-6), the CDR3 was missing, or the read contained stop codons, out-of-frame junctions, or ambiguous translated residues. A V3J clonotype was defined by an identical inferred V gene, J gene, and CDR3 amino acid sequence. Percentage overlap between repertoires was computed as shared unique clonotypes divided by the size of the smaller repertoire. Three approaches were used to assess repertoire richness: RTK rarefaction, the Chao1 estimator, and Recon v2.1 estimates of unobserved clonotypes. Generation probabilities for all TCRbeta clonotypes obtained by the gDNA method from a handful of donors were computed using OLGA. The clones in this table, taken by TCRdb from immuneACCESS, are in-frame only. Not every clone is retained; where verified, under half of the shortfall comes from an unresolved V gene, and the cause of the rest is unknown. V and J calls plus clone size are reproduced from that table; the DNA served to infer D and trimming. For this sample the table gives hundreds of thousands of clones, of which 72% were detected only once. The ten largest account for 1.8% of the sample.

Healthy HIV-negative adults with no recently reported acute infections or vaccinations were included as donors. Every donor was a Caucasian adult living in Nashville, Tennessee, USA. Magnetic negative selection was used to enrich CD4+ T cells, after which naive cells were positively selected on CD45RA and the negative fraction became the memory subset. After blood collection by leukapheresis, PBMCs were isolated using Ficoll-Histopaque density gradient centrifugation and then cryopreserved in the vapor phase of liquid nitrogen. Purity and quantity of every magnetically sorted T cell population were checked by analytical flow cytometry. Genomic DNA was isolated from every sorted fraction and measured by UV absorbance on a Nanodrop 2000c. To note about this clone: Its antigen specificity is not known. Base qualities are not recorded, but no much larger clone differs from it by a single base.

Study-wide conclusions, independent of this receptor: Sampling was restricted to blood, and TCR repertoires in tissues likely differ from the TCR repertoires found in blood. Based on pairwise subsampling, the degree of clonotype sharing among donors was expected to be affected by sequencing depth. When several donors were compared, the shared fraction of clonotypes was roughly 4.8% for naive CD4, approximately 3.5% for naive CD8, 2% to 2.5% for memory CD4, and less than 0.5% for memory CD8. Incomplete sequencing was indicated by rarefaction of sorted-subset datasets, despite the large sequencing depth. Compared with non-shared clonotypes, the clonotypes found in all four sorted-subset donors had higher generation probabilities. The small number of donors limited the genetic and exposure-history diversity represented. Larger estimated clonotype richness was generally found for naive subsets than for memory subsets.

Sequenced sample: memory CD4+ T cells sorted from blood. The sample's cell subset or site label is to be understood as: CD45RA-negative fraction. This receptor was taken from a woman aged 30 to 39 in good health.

The CDR3 is CASSGLAGQNTGELFF. The bases read TGCGCCAGCAGCGGTCTAGCGGGGCAGAACACCGGGGAGCTGTTTTTT. The chain couples TRBV5-1 to TRBJ2-2; 9 bases in the junction line up with TRBD2. V lost 4 bases and J lost 1 base, and the count of bases not matched to a germline gene is 5. The CDR3 sequence holds 16 residues, the cysteine and phenylalanine included. Left in the record is the CDR3 DNA by itself, 48 bases read in frame from the first base. The germline V gene gives CDR1 as SGHRS and CDR2 as YFSETQ.